The TCR beta chain under discussion was sequenced for a study of blood T cell repertoires in COVID-19. Study details: Samples of COVID-19 (acute and convalescent) were obtained from the United States, Italy and Spain. T cells, B-cell-depleted T cells, or PBMCs provided the cDNA or gDNA that served as material.

Authors' methods: Nucleated cell number was recorded as an estimate derived from reference gene primer amplification. Clones were read by immunoSEQ multiplex PCR, and TCRdb kept only the in-frame ones, dropping some. That table gives V, J and clone size, and the DNA gave D and trimming. In the table there are a few hundred thousand clones, approximately 86% of which are singletons. The sequenced material came from peripheral blood. The receptor was isolated from a man younger than 35 with active or convalescent COVID-19.

Written as DNA, the CDR3 is TGTGCCAGCAGCTTAGCCTTGGAAAAACTGTTTTTT. Protein: CASSLALEKLFF. The gene calls are TRBV7-9 and TRBJ1-4; D gene ambiguous. Trimming cost V 0 bases and J 8 bases, with 4 bases left between them. The CDR3 covers 12 residues. Germline values: CDR1 SEHNR, CDR2 FQNEAQ (reference sequence). Based on the CDR3 plus reference TRBV7-9 and TRBJ1-4, the full variable domain is DTGVSQNPRHKITKRGQNVTFRCDPISEHNRLYWYRQTLGQGPEFLTYFQNEAQLEKSRLLSDRFSAERPKGSFSTLEIQRTEQGDSAMYLCASSLALEKLFFGSGTQLSVL.